This paragraph covers one T cell receptor (beta chain) sequence. Its antigen is not yet known. It has no much larger one-base neighbor in the sample; base qualities were not kept. The cohort comprised fewer than 700 healthy bone marrow donors. Cohort members were all nominally healthy when sampled, although unrecorded immune exposures were likely present. The donor tested CMV seropositive and was one of the 289 seropositive cohort members. Each donor provided a peripheral blood sample, and peripheral blood mononuclear cells were used for TCR beta sequencing. Genomic DNA was extracted from the blood cell samples with the Qiagen DNeasy Blood Extraction Kit. This record belongs to a study of cytomegalovirus exposure and HLA in healthy donors listed by TCRdb under 2017. For the study in its entirety: An earlier analysis of under 600 of the donors reported about 290 Gb of sequence data and some 120 million unique TCR beta sequences from 150 million to 200 million T cells. About 300 gigabases of sequencing data and approximately 84 million unique TCR sequences were included in an early release covering about 700 HLA-typed donors. Among the 398 genotyped donors, around 79% belonged to the genetic ancestry cluster associated with self-reported Caucasian donors. The study aimed to test whether signatures of past pathogen exposure could be identified by cataloging public T cell receptors. The study used immunosequencing to profile the T cell repertoires of 600 to 850 subjects and linked those repertoires to cytomegalovirus serostatus. Besides the first cohort of roughly 700 subjects, a separate validation cohort made up of 120 different subjects was used. The study combined high-throughput TCR immunosequencing, statistical association of individual TCRs with disease status, and machine learning to predict cytomegalovirus infection status. A later analysis re-analyzed previously published TCR beta repertoires from 550 to 700 donors and added high-resolution HLA genotyping to study TCR occurrence patterns. The later analysis used no new phenotypic data to find candidate immune exposures, relying instead on TCR beta sequences and their occurrence across donors. To decide whether each TCR beta V gene segment behaved as functional or pseudogenic, an earlier analysis of fewer than 750 of the donors relied on high-throughput TCR beta sequencing. Donor age, sex, ethnicity and CMV serostatus were compiled together with the repertoire data. A later genetic analysis used genome-wide SNP genotypes for about 65% of the 666 donors, treating that subset as a discovery cohort. Every discovery cohort repertoire had been produced on one sequencing platform. HLA typing covered class I and class II loci at four-digit resolution. Typing coverage varied by locus: about 629-640 donors for A, B, C, DRB1 and DQB1; roughly 500 for DQA1; around 610 for DPA1; 450 to 480 for DPB1. Roughly five DR-DQ haplotypes were treated as single units for association and clustering because of strong linkage in the cohort. On average, around 200,000 unique TCR beta nucleotide sequences were sequenced per donor among 398 genotyped donors of the cohort, with roughly a sixth of those sequences being non-productive.

On the study overall, not on this receptor specifically: When HLA alleles, especially DR and DQ, strongly co-occurred, TCR associations were difficult to assign to individual alleles. According to the authors, the approach could potentially be generalized to other disease states and immunological phenotypes. The classifier was reported to diagnose cytomegalovirus status with high specificity and sensitivity in both the original cohort and the validation cohort. In a later analysis, HLA-associated TCR beta chains were found to be more clonally expanded and to have lower generation probabilities than equally common non-associated chains. A cluster of highly shared sequence variants was judged likely to be a technical artifact of the sequencing pipeline. A further reported finding was that TCR beta sequences accurately predicted the HLA-A and HLA-B alleles for most subjects in the first cohort. Most TCR sequences were observed very rarely across donors, whereas some public TCRs were present in many individuals. A later analysis associated about 18,000 TCR beta sequences with specific HLA alleles at a false discovery rate of 0.05. Correlated functional status among segregating V segments might reflect linkage disequilibrium, but an unknown experimental factor could not be ruled out. According to a later genetic analysis, donors in an Asian-associated ancestry cluster had fewer N-insertions in productive TCRs than the approximately 630-donor mean. This cohort had only TCR beta chains sequenced, and the lack of alpha or paired-chain data limited which features could be detected. Because HLA typing was unavailable for some donors at each locus, only the typed subset was used in association tests. The presence/absence analyses assumed that sequencing depth was roughly uniform across donors, and that assumption may not be true. The only immune exposure information available for the cohort was CMV serostatus. A later analysis found that most CMV-associated TCR beta chains appeared HLA-restricted, with HLA associations seemingly driven largely by CMV exposure. In a later analysis, several top co-occurrence clusters were reported to appear linked to parvovirus B19, influenza, CMV and Epstein-Barr virus. The earlier analysis of 587 of the donors excluded 15 to 20 rarely observed V segments, including chromosome 9 orphons, because counts were too low. The study gave a list of 150 to 200 TCR beta chains associated with cytomegalovirus. A few of the identified cytomegalovirus-associated TCR beta chains were confirmed in vitro to be specific for cytomegalovirus antigens. An earlier analysis of several hundred of the donors showed that most TCR beta V segments appeared in productive rearrangements either about 87% or about 30% of the time, which broadly matched IMGT annotations. In a later analysis, the rate of TCR association differed among HLA loci, with DRB1 alleles having the most associated TCRs and HLA-C alleles having the fewest. V-gene and J-gene trimming of TCR beta chains was associated with a missense DCLRE1C variant in a later genetic analysis, and the association was replicated in an independent cohort.

The library was prepared using the immunoSEQ multiplex PCR assay. The multiplex PCR relied on a mix of 60 forward primers for TCR Vbeta segments and 13 reverse primers for TCR Jbeta segments. Amplification of the CDR3 region of rearranged TCR beta genes was performed with a multiplex PCR assay on genomic DNA. The amplified TCR beta libraries were sequenced on the Illumina HiSeq System as 87-base-pair reads. In the source study's methods: In a later analysis, roughly 80 million unique TCR beta chains were counted across the 666 repertoires, and around 10 million of these chains were shared by at least two donors. Raw reads were error-corrected and collapsed into unique sequences with a nearest-neighbor algorithm that merged closely related sequences to remove PCR and sequencing errors. CDR3 sequences were aligned to IMGT reference sequences to assign V, D and J gene segments. Each retained sequence needed at least a six-nucleotide match to both a V gene segment and a J gene segment. A rearrangement was called productive if the CDR3 had no stop codons and remained in frame with V and J, and every other rearrangement was called non-productive. CDR3 was defined according to IMGT convention as the region running from the second conserved V-encoded cysteine to the conserved J-encoded phenylalanine. In an earlier analysis of around 570 of the donors, sequences lacking an unambiguous match to a single V gene segment were excluded. An earlier analysis of a few hundred of the donors classified V segments as functional when productive rearrangements were above 56.7% and as segregating when the standard deviation between donors was above 5%. A statistical classification framework was developed to diagnose cytomegalovirus status using the catalog of TCR beta chain sequences. In a later analysis, TCR nucleotide sequences were compared against IMGT/GENE-DB human TR gene sequences so that V and J genes could be assigned. In a later analysis, CDR3 sequences and most-parsimonious VDJ recombination scenarios were assigned using the TCRdist pipeline. In a later analysis, each TCR beta chain was defined by its CDR3 amino acid sequence together with its V-gene family, and reads lacking a unique V-gene family were excluded. As a way to deal with suspected cross-contamination and a sequencing artifact, a later analysis dropped more than 500 nucleotide sequences that were highly shared and had low generation probability. In a later analysis, a clonal expansion index for each public chain was calculated from normalized within-repertoire ranks of inferred template counts. A later analysis computed generation probabilities with a VDJ recombination model fitted to out-of-frame rearrangements, and checked the results against IGoR. A later analysis scored TCR-TCR, TCR-HLA and TCR-CMV co-occurrence with hypergeometric tests, applying a repertoire-size bias correction to TCR pairs. In a later analysis, false discovery rates were estimated by permuting HLA or CMV assignments 20 times. In a later analysis, co-occurring TCRs were grouped using DBSCAN, with TCRdist sequence similarity added in when clustering inside HLA-allele-positive subsets. For co-occurrence clustering, repertoires with fewer than 30,000 or more than 120,000 public chains were excluded, along with five or six repertoires with anomalous nucleotide sharing. Held by TCRdb, this immuneACCESS table contains in-frame sequences only and omits some clones. Under half of the omission traces to an unresolved V gene where checked; the cause of the rest is unknown. Clone size and the V and J calls come from that table; the DNA yielded D and trimming. Counted in this sample were about 99,000 clones; roughly 80% of them appeared once. The top ten hold under 4.5% of the sample.

The TCR originated in a man aged 50-59 years in good health and CMV-seropositive. Sequencing used PBMCs.

The CDR3: CASSLSGGETQYF. In nucleotides, the sequence is TGTGCCAGCAGTTTATCGGGTGGTGAGACCCAGTACTTC. The chain is assembled from TRBV28 and TRBJ2-5, with the identity of the D gene unclear. V is reduced by 1 base and J by 5 bases, leaving a spacing of 8 bases between them. From a lookup of the germline V gene, CDR1 and CDR2 are MDHEN and SYDVKM. The CDR3, from cysteine to phenylalanine, totals 13 residues. Only CDR3 DNA remains: 39 bases, in frame from the first base.